The 5 T cell receptor beta chains listed next were all sequenced from one sample in a study of neoadjuvant anti-PD-1 for oral cavity cancer. Clones were read by immunoSEQ multiplex PCR, and TCRdb kept only the in-frame ones, dropping some. Altogether some 66,000 clones are present, around 88% being singletons, with the ten largest covering approximately 3%. The sequencing here drew on PBMCs, taken before nivolumab (anti-PD-1) treatment. Receptor source: a person aged 35-79 years with oral cavity squamous cell carcinoma.

The chain employs TRBV9 and TRBJ2-5, with D perhaps given as TRBD1 or TRBD2 (6 bases each). Germline-derived CDR1 and CDR2 are SGDLS and YYNGEE. Deletions cut 0 bases from V and 1 base from J, with 16 bases between. The CDR3 is 17 amino acids. The CDR3 nucleotides are TGTGCCAGCAGCGTAGGCCGGGGCGGAGGGGGCCAAGAGACCCAGTACTTC. It encodes CASSVGRGGGGQETQYF.

This sequence joins TRBV5-1 and TRBJ2-7; 8 nucleotides match TRBD1. Germline V gene sequence: CDR1 SGHRS, CDR2 YFSETQ. The CDR3 is 14 amino acids. V was pared by 4 bases and J by 5 bases, with 8 bases of the junction left unmatched. The CDR3 DNA is TGCGCCAGCAGCAGCCGACAGGGGAGTAACGAGCAGTACTTC. Translated: CASSSRQGSNEQYF. The full variable domain, rest sourced from reference TRBV5-1 and TRBJ2-7, is KAGVTQTPRYLIKTRGQQVTLSCSPISGHRSVSWYQQTPGQGLQFLFEYFSETQRNKGNFPGRFSGRQFSNSRSEMNVSTLELGDSALYLCASSSRQGSNEQYFGPGTRLTVT.

The chain links TRBV9 to TRBJ1-1; 7 nucleotides agree with TRBD1. CDR1 is SGDLS and CDR2 is YYNGEE in the germline V gene. CDR3 length equals 17 residues. V lost 4 bases and J lost 0; bases outside the gene matches: 12. DNA for the CDR3: TGTGCCAGCAGCCCTCGGGGAGGGGGCCTTTTGAACACTGAAGCTTTCTTT. Protein product: CASSPRGGGLLNTEAFF.

The CDR3 DNA reads as TGTGCCAGCAGTGATCAGGGCCAGCGCGTCTACGAGCAGTACTTC. Its translation: CASSDQGQRVYEQYF. The chain joins TRBV6-1 to TRBJ2-7; a possible D gene is TRBD1 (5 bases). Per germline, CDR1 MNHNS and CDR2 SASEGT. V was trimmed by 3 bases and J by 3 bases, leaving 15 bases between them. The CDR3 has 15 amino acids.

This chain uses TRBV27 with TRBJ2-7; maybe TRBD2 (6 bases). The germline gives CDR1 MNHEY, CDR2 SMNVEV (reference sequence). Trimming pared 7 bases from V and 6 bases from J, leaving 22 bases between. The CDR3 length is 15 residues. CDR3 residues: CASNIYPTSIAEQYF. The CDR3 nucleotides read TGTGCCAGCAATATTTACCCGACTAGTATCGCCGAGCAGTACTTC.